The text below deals with one TCR beta chain. Its antigen is unidentified. The data stem from a study of shared clonotypes between healthy human individuals. Overall study findings and caveats: Investigators collected only blood, and repertoires in tissues likely differ.

Per germline, CDR1 KGHSH and CDR2 LQKENI. The CDR3 sequence is 15 residues long. Trimming took 4 bases from V and 1 from J, leaving 13 bases between them. Clones were sequenced by immunoSEQ multiplex PCR, and TCRdb holds only the in-frame ones, with some missing. This sample has under 850,000 clones; 72% occur once, and the top ten carry roughly 1.8%. The genes are TRBV18 and TRBJ1-1, with D tentatively TRBD1 (5 bases). Sequencing was carried out using memory CD4+ T cells sorted from blood. Specified subset: CD45RA-negative fraction. The receptor was isolated from a woman between 25 and 40 years old in good health. The CDR3 is CASSLSDSGNTEAFF. The DNA of the CDR3 is TGTGCCAGCTCACTTTCAGACAGCGGGAACACTGAAGCTTTCTTT.